This is a list of T cell receptor beta chains from one sample in a study of Graves' ophthalmopathy and Graves' hyperthyroidism. Each CDR3 protein is one row after TCRdb ran MiXCR on the multiplex PCR reads. Seen here are 35,000 to 50,000 distinct CDR3 sequences, roughly 52% observed once, and the top ten hold about 26%. Sequencing used peripheral blood. The receptors were gathered from an adult woman with stable Graves' hyperthyroidism. CDR3s include the opening cysteine and the closing phenylalanine or tryptophan. The D gene is left open where the match is weak. Some rows mark clone size as missing; the rest say once, few, many or name a class of expanded clone.

j_call,clone_size,v_call,d_call,cdr3_nt,cdr3_aa
TRBJ2-3,many,TRBV11-2,TRBD1,TGTGCCAGCAGCTTCGGGACAGGTCGCACAGATACGCAGTATTTT,CASSFGTGRTDTQYF
TRBJ1-2,NA,TRBV10-3,NA,TGTGCCATCAGTGGACCGGGGGGGGGCTACACCTTC,CAISGPGGGYTF
TRBJ2-7,NA,TRBV20-1,TRBD2,TGCAGTGCCGAGGGGTCTAGCGGGAGGGCCTACGGGCAGTACTTC,CSAEGSSGRAYGQYF
TRBJ2-3,many,TRBV10-3,TRBD2,TGTGCCGCTGGACTAGCGGGAGGGGACAATACGCAGTATTTT,CAAGLAGGDNTQYF
TRBJ1-1,many,TRBV6-1,NA,TGTGCCAGCAGTGAAGCTTACGGGCTCGGAGCTTTCTTT,CASSEAYGLGAFF
TRBJ2-5,NA,TRBV2,TRBD1,TGTGCCAGCAGTGGAGATAAGACAGGGGTTATTGAGACCCAGTACTTC,CASSGDKTGVIETQYF
TRBJ2-7,NA,TRBV12-3/TRBV12-4,TRBD2,TGTGCCAGCAGTTCCGGGACTAGCGACTCCTACGAGCAGTACTTC,CASSSGTSDSYEQYF
TRBJ2-7,NA,TRBV20-1,NA,TGCAGTGCTAGAGGGGGTGGGGGGAGCCACTACGAGCAGAACTTC,CSARGGGGSHYEQNF
TRBJ1-1,NA,TRBV7-9,TRBD1,TGTGCCAGCAGTGGGACAGGGACGGAAGCTTTCTTT,CASSGTGTEAFF
TRBJ2-5,NA,TRBV24-1,TRBD2,TGTGCCACCAGTGAACGACTAGCGGGAGGGAGATCCCAGTACTTC,CATSERLAGGRSQYF
TRBJ2-2,many,TRBV5-1,TRBD1,TGCGCCAGCAGACGACAGGGGAACACCGGGGAGCTGTTTTTT,CASRRQGNTGELFF
TRBJ2-5,NA,TRBV29-1,NA,TGCAGCGTGGTGGGAGTGGAGACCCAGTACTTC,CSVVGVETQYF
TRBJ1-1,many,TRBV12-3/TRBV12-4,TRBD1,TGTGCCAGCAAACTTACGGGACAGGGGACAGCTTTCTTT,CASKLTGQGTAFF
TRBJ2-5,NA,TRBV24-1,NA,TGTGCCACCAGTGGTGCCCGGGGTCAAGAGACCCAGTACTTC,CATSGARGQETQYF
TRBJ1-6,NA,TRBV20-1,NA,TGCAGTGCTATTGATACAGGCAATTCACCCCTCCACTTT,CSAIDTGNSPLHF
TRBJ2-3,few,TRBV29-1,TRBD1,TGCAGCGCTCTCCGGACAGGGGCATTCGGCACGGATACGCAGTATTTT,CSALRTGAFGTDTQYF
TRBJ2-7,many,TRBV7-9,NA,TGTGCCAGCAGCTTGACGAGCGGAAGTCGCTCCTACGAGCAGTACTTC,CASSLTSGSRSYEQYF
TRBJ2-5,NA,TRBV13,TRBD2,TGTGCCAGCCAAGAGGGGACTAGCGGGAGACCCCAAGAGACCCAGTACTTC,CASQEGTSGRPQETQYF
TRBJ1-2,NA,TRBV2,NA,TGTGTCAGCTCCCGAGATCGCTGTGGCTACACCTTC,CVSSRDRCGYTF
TRBJ1-5,NA,TRBV2,NA,TGTGCCAGCAGTGAACGGGGGTCGAACCAGCCCCAGCATTTT,CASSERGSNQPQHF
TRBJ2-7,many,TRBV7-9,NA,TGTGCCAGCAGCTTGGCGCGGTACGAGCAGTGCTTC,CASSLARYEQCF
TRBJ1-5,many,TRBV24-1,NA,TGTGCCACCAGTGCCCAGGTTAGCAATCAGCCCCAGCATTTT,CATSAQVSNQPQHF
TRBJ2-2,NA,TRBV20-1,TRBD2,TGCAGTGCCCAGCCGGGACTAGCGGGAGCTGGGGAGCTGTTTTTT,CSAQPGLAGAGELFF
TRBJ1-2,many,TRBV27,NA,TGTGCCAGTTCCATATCGCGGGGGCTACTTAATGGCTACACCTTC,CASSISRGLLNGYTF
TRBJ2-7,NA,TRBV5-1,NA,TGCGCCAGCAGCCAAAGCGGCCCCCCGACCTACGGGCAGTACTTC,CASSQSGPPTYGQYF
TRBJ2-5,NA,TRBV12-3/TRBV12-4,NA,TGTGCCAGCAGCACTCCTAATCTTGGGAAAGAGACCCAGTACTTC,CASSTPNLGKETQYF
TRBJ2-5,NA,TRBV20-1,NA,TGCAGTGCTAGAGGTCTGGAGGCCGGGGAGACCCAGTACTTC,CSARGLEAGETQYF
TRBJ2-5,NA,TRBV20-1,TRBD1,TGCAGTGCTCCTGGACAGGGTCGGGAGACCCAGTACTTC,CSAPGQGRETQYF
TRBJ2-7,many,TRBV19,NA,TGTGCCAGTAGTACCCTACAAGGCTACGAGCAGTACTTC,CASSTLQGYEQYF
TRBJ1-4,many,TRBV30,NA,TGTGCCTGGAGAAGGGGGGTAGGCGAAAAACTGTTTTTT,CAWRRGVGEKLFF
TRBJ1-5,NA,TRBV19,NA,TGTGCCAGTAGTATCCCCGGCAATCAGCCCCAGCATTTT,CASSIPGNQPQHF
TRBJ1-2,many,TRBV11-2,NA,TGTGCCAGCAGCTTCGGACGAGAGAGCTACACCTTC,CASSFGRESYTF
TRBJ2-7,NA,TRBV7-9,TRBD2,TGTGCCAGCAGTGCTAGCGGGAGGGCCGAGCAGTACTTC,CASSASGRAEQYF
TRBJ2-7,many,TRBV7-9,NA,TGTGCCAGCAGCTTCGGGGCGGTAGGGAATTCCTACGAGCAGTACTTC,CASSFGAVGNSYEQYF
TRBJ2-3,NA,TRBV7-9,TRBD2,TGTGCCAGCAGCTCCAGGACTAGCGGGAGCTCAGATACGCAGTATTTT,CASSSRTSGSSDTQYF
TRBJ2-7,once,TRBV7-3,NA,TGTGCCAGCAGCCCTCAGGGGGCGCGGGGGGCCTACGAGCAGTACTTC,CASSPQGARGAYEQYF
TRBJ2-1,NA,TRBV11-2,NA,TGTGCCAGCGCTGGGGGGTACAATGAGCAGTTCTTC,CASAGGYNEQFF
TRBJ2-6,medium-sized,TRBV5-1,NA,TGCGCCAGCAGAAACCCAGAAGGGGCCAACGTCCTGACTTTC,CASRNPEGANVLTF
TRBJ2-2,many,TRBV4-2,NA,TGTGCCAGCAGCCAAGAAGGGCGAGACACCGGGGAGCTGTTTTTT,CASSQEGRDTGELFF
TRBJ2-3,many,TRBV6-5,NA,TGTGCCAGCAGTTACGGGAATACGCAGTATTTT,CASSYGNTQYF
TRBJ1-1,NA,TRBV5-2,NA,TGTGCCAGCCACGGTTCGAGGGCTGAAGCTTTCTTT,CASHGSRAEAFF
TRBJ1-5,many,TRBV28,TRBD1,TGTGCCAGCAGTACCATACTCCCGACAGGGAATCAGCCCCAGCATTTT,CASSTILPTGNQPQHF
TRBJ1-1,NA,TRBV29-1,TRBD1,TGCAGCGTCCCCGGGACAGGGCTCACTGAAGCTTTCTTT,CSVPGTGLTEAFF
TRBJ1-5,NA,TRBV2,NA,TGTGCCAGCAGGCGCAACCTCGGTAGCAATCAGCCCCAGCATTTT,CASRRNLGSNQPQHF
TRBJ1-1,many,TRBV5-1,TRBD1,TGCGCCAGCAGACAGGGGTCCTTCACTGAAGCTTTCTTT,CASRQGSFTEAFF
TRBJ2-7,few,TRBV20-1,TRBD1,TGCAGTGCCCCCAACACGGACAGGGTGAAGCAGTACTTC,CSAPNTDRVKQYF
TRBJ1-5,NA,TRBV6-5,TRBD1,TGTGCCAGCGGGACAGGGGGCGGCAATCAGCCCCAGCATTTT,CASGTGGGNQPQHF
TRBJ1-1,many,TRBV27,NA,TGTGCCAGCAGTTTATGGGGACACTCGAACACTGAAGCTTTCTTT,CASSLWGHSNTEAFF
TRBJ1-4,many,TRBV11-2,NA,TGTGCCAGCAGTCTGACGGAAGATGAAAAACTGTTTTTT,CASSLTEDEKLFF
TRBJ2-5,NA,TRBV29-1,NA,TGCAGCGTGTCCAGGGAGGTCCGGGAGACCCAGTACTTC,CSVSREVRETQYF
TRBJ2-7,many,TRBV5-1,NA,TGCGCCAGCAGCCCGACGCTAGCGGACAGGCAGTACTTC,CASSPTLADRQYF
TRBJ1-2,NA,TRBV15,NA,TGTGCCACCAGCCGCCATCTGTCCGGGGACGGGGGCTACACCTTC,CATSRHLSGDGGYTF
TRBJ2-7,NA,TRBV5-4,TRBD1,TGTGCCAGCAGCCGTCAGGGGGCTGGGGCCAACGAGCAGTACTTC,CASSRQGAGANEQYF
TRBJ1-5,once,TRBV14,TRBD1,TGTGCCAGCACCGAAAAGAGGGACAGGGATGCCGATCAGCCCCAGCATTTT,CASTEKRDRDADQPQHF
TRBJ1-2,many,TRBV12-5,NA,TGTGCTAGTGGTCTCCTGGGGGGAGGCTACACCTTC,CASGLLGGGYTF
TRBJ1-1,many,TRBV20-1,TRBD1,TGCAGTGCTAGAGACAGGGGGGTATCTGAAGCTTTCTTT,CSARDRGVSEAFF
TRBJ2-3,many,TRBV7-3,TRBD2,TGTGCCAGCAGCACGAGCGGGGGAAGCACAGATACGCAGTATTTT,CASSTSGGSTDTQYF
TRBJ1-5,few,TRBV2,TRBD1,TGTGCCAGCAGTGTCGGGACAGGGATAGGGCAGCCCCAGCATTTT,CASSVGTGIGQPQHF